Listed below are T cell receptor beta chains from one sample, sequenced in a study of early T cells in non-severe SARS-CoV-2 infection. TCRdb fed the 5' RACE reads into MiXCR, producing one record per CDR3 protein. The data show approximately 67,000 distinct CDR3 sequences, roughly 9% seen once. Sequencing was done on a sample of whole blood. The receptors shown here come from an adult who was a healthcare worker with PCR-confirmed SARS-CoV-2 infection or an uninfected control (not recorded which). Both conserved end residues are part of each CDR3. D genes are given only for firm matches. The size entry is marked missing in some rows and otherwise reads once, few, many or a size class.

few,NA,TRBJ2-3,TRBV6-2/TRBV6-3,CASSYSGPDTDTQYF,TGTGCCAGCAGTTACTCGGGCCCGGACACAGATACGCAGTATTTT
few,NA,TRBJ2-1,TRBV20-1,CSARDRIGYNEQFF,TGCAGTGCTAGAGACCGCATTGGGTACAATGAGCAGTTCTTC
few,NA,TRBJ2-5,TRBV18,CASSPPSGGETQYF,TGTGCCAGCTCACCCCCCTCAGGGGGGGAGACCCAGTACTTC
many,TRBD2,TRBJ2-1,TRBV14,CASSRGTSGQDEQFF,TGTGCCAGCAGCCGCGGGACTAGCGGGCAGGATGAGCAGTTCTTC
NA,NA,TRBJ2-3,TRBV2,CASSRRITTDTQYF,TGTGCCAGCAGTCGACGGATTACCACGGATACGCAGTATTTT
many,NA,TRBJ2-5,TRBV5-8,CASRGPRGTQETQYF,TGTGCCAGCAGGGGCCCCAGGGGCACTCAAGAGACCCAGTACTTC
NA,NA,TRBJ2-3,TRBV7-6,CASSLGEDADTQYF,TGTGCCAGCAGCTTAGGGGAGGACGCAGATACGCAGTATTTT
few,NA,TRBJ2-3,TRBV5-4,CASSLGGSGGTDTQYF,TGTGCCAGCAGCTTGGGTGGTTCGGGAGGCACAGATACGCAGTATTTT
NA,NA,TRBJ2-3,TRBV29-1,CSGGGGTDTQYF,TGCAGCGGAGGGGGGGGCACAGATACGCAGTATTTT
many,TRBD1,TRBJ1-4,TRBV28,CASSLPDRGGEKLFF,TGTGCCAGCAGTTTACCTGACAGGGGCGGTGAAAAACTGTTTTTT
few,NA,TRBJ1-3,TRBV19,CASSIQYQAGNTIYF,TGTGCCAGTAGTATCCAGTACCAGGCCGGAAACACCATATATTTT
few,TRBD1,TRBJ2-5,TRBV7-6,CASSSTVRGDRGSETQYF,TGTGCCAGCAGCTCCACAGTCCGAGGGGACAGGGGGTCGGAGACCCAGTACTTC
NA,TRBD2,TRBJ2-3,TRBV9,CASSVGAGGPSDTQYF,TGTGCCAGCAGCGTAGGAGCGGGAGGGCCATCAGATACGCAGTATTTT
few,TRBD1,TRBJ2-4,TRBV11-2,CASISRDLGQAKNIQYF,TGTGCCAGCATCTCTAGGGACCTGGGACAGGCCAAAAACATTCAGTACTTC
many,NA,TRBJ2-5,TRBV7-2,CASSGWGETQYF,TGTGCCAGCAGCGGGTGGGGGGAGACCCAGTACTTC
few,TRBD1,TRBJ2-5,TRBV29-1,CSVGRRTGAPETQYF,TGCAGCGTTGGGCGCAGGACAGGCGCCCCAGAGACCCAGTACTTC
many,TRBD2,TRBJ2-1,TRBV12-3/TRBV12-4,CASRSGKYNEQFF,TGTGCCAGCAGAAGCGGGAAGTACAATGAGCAGTTCTTC
few,NA,TRBJ1-1,TRBV3-1,CASSQDPFRPRTLMNTEAFF,TGTGCCAGCAGCCAAGATCCGTTTCGTCCCCGAACCTTAATGAACACTGAAGCTTTCTTT
NA,NA,TRBJ2-1,TRBV29-1,CSVEDPTTYNEQFF,TGCAGCGTTGAGGACCCTACAACCTACAATGAGCAGTTCTTC
few,TRBD2,TRBJ2-3,TRBV6-1,CASSGPSGYSDTQYF,TGTGCCAGCAGTGGCCCTAGCGGCTATTCAGATACGCAGTATTTT